The 20 T cell receptor beta chains below were found in one sample sequenced in a study of T cell responses to AZD1222 COVID-19 vaccine. The table came from immunoSEQ multiplex PCR; TCRdb's copy has only in-frame clones and leaves some out. The data hold about 120,000 clones, with approximately 86% observed a single time. The input for sequencing was peripheral blood, taken on day 0 of AZD1222 vaccination. The receptors were gathered from an adult in good health.

V and J are TRBV29-1 and TRBJ2-7, with TRBD2 identical over 7 bases. Trimming removed 7 bases from V and 0 bases from J; junction bases left unmatched: 6. This CDR3 is built from 13 residues. CDR1 is SQVTM, CDR2 ANQGSEA, per germline. CDR3 DNA sequence: TGCAGCGCTCGTAGCGGGTACTCCTACGAGCAGTACTTC. Translated: CSARSGYSYEQYF.

The rearrangement joins TRBV24-1 to TRBJ2-1; 10 bases map to TRBD2. The germline CDR1 and CDR2 sequences are KGHDR and SFDVKD. The length of the CDR3 is 17 residues. The trim removed 4 bases at V and 3 bases at J, leaving 8 bases unmatched. CDR3 nucleotide sequence: TGTGCCACCAGTGACCCAGACAGCGGGAGGGGCTACAATGAGCAGTTCTTC. The encoded protein is CATSDPDSGRGYNEQFF.

The chain employs TRBV6-1 and TRBJ1-2, with D possibly matching TRBD1 (5 bases). The CDR3 runs to 15 residues. The V gene's germline CDR1 is MNHNS and CDR2 SASEGT. Trimming shortened V by 2 bases and J by 8 bases, and 18 bases separated the two germline ends. CDR3 residues: CASSEFGQGSWGYTF. In DNA, the CDR3 is TGTGCCAGCAGTGAATTTGGGCAGGGAAGTTGGGGCTACACCTTC.

The chain combines TRBV19 with TRBJ1-6, with 7 bases identical to TRBD1. CDR1 is LNHDA and CDR2 is SQIVND in the germline V gene (reference sequence). This CDR3 contains 16 residues. V gave up 5 bases and J gave up 8 bases; unmatched junction bases: 12. CDR3 protein: CASSSSGGTVDSPLHF. DNA of the CDR3: TGTGCCAGTAGTTCCTCCGGAGGGACAGTAGATTCACCCCTCCACTTT.

This chain's CDR3 is CASSFTVQETQYF. The CDR3 region has the DNA TGTGCCAGCAGCTTCACAGTCCAAGAGACCCAGTACTTC. V and J are TRBV7-2 and TRBJ2-5; D is uncertain. V was pared by 3 bases and J by 1 base, with 6 bases between. Germline V gene data show CDR1 as SGHTA and CDR2 as FQGNSA. The CDR3 has 13 residues. Combining the CDR3 with reference TRBV7-2 and TRBJ2-5 gives the whole variable domain GAGVSQSPSNKVTEKGKDVELRCDPISGHTALYWYRQSLGQGLEFLIYFQGNSAPDKSGLPSDRFSAERTGGSVSTLTIQRTQQEDSAVYLCASSFTVQETQYFGPGTRLLVL.

The chain employs TRBV29-1 and TRBJ1-2, with TRBD1 matching over 8 bases. Trimming at V came to 1 base and at J to 4 bases, leaving 2 bases not matched to a gene. Germline V lookup: CDR1 SQVTM, CDR2 ANQGSEA. The CDR3 consists of 13 residues. The CDR3 nucleotides are TGCAGCGTTGAAGGGGGACAGGCCTATGGCTACACCTTC. Translation gives CSVEGGQAYGYTF.

The chain employs TRBV28 and TRBJ1-5; no definite D call. Germline V CDR1 and CDR2: MDHEN, SYDVKM. Trimming removed 4 bases at V and 3 bases at J, with 4 bases between. The CDR3 extends over 12 amino acids. Written as DNA, the CDR3 is TGTGCCAGCAGTTCGACCAATCAGCCCCAGCATTTT. This translates into CASSSTNQPQHF.

The J gene is TRBJ2-3, the V gene TRBV28; D not resolved. The CDR3 is 11 residues long. Germline loops: CDR1 MDHEN, CDR2 SYDVKM. Trimming took 7 bases from V and 5 from J, leaving 7 bases between them. CDR3 DNA: TGTGCCAGCAAGGTTCTAGATACGCAGTATTTT. Translated: CASKVLDTQYF.

J is TRBJ2-1 and V is TRBV5-6; no clear D gene. CDR1 SGHDT and CDR2 YYEEEE come from the germline V gene. The CDR3 is made up of 17 amino acids. V was shortened by 0 bases and J by 4 bases, with 17 bases between the two germline ends. The DNA of the CDR3 is TGTGCCAGCAGCTTGGGTCGGCTGCCAGCCCCTTACAATGAGCAGTTCTTC. Protein sequence: CASSLGRLPAPYNEQFF.

J is TRBJ2-7 and V is TRBV5-1, with TRBD2 matching over 15 bases. Trimming took 3 bases from V and 5 from J; bases not matched to a gene: 6. The CDR3 consists of 16 residues. The germline V gene has CDR1 SGHRS and CDR2 YFSETQ. CDR3 nucleotides: TGCGCCAGCAGCTGGGGACTAGCGGGAGGCGAGAACGAGCAGTACTTC. Translating it yields CASSWGLAGGENEQYF.

V usage is TRBV20-1 and J usage is TRBJ1-1; 11 nucleotides line up with TRBD1. There are 11 residues in the CDR3. Germline-derived CDR1 and CDR2 are DFQATT and SNEGSKA (reference sequence). This chain's CDR3 is CRGQGETEAFF. CDR3 DNA sequence: TGCAGGGGACAGGGGGAGACTGAAGCTTTCTTT.

J is TRBJ1-1 and V is TRBV19, with 7 bases that match TRBD1. Trimming cost V 5 bases and J 1 base; bases outside gene matches: 7. This CDR3 contains 15 residues. Germline loops: CDR1 LNHDA, CDR2 SQIVND (reference sequence). CDR3 amino acids: CASSPRQGSNTEAFF. In DNA, the CDR3 is TGTGCCAGTAGTCCAAGACAGGGATCGAACACTGAAGCTTTCTTT.

This chain links TRBV10-3 with TRBJ2-1, with D possibly matching TRBD2 (6 bases). The CDR3 sequence is 12 residues long. The V gene's germline CDR1 is ENHRY and CDR2 SYGVKD. Trimming left V 2 bases short and J 15 bases short, with 14 bases between. DNA of the CDR3: TGTGCCATCAGTGAGCCACCTAGCGCCCGGTTCTTC. Amino acid sequence: CAISEPPSARFF.

The V and J genes are TRBV18 and TRBJ2-5; 10 bases are shared with TRBD1. The CDR3 is 16 amino acids. With V trimmed by 6 bases and J by 5 bases, 12 bases remained unmatched. CDR1 and CDR2 (germline): KGHSH, LQKENI. Here the CDR3 DNA reads TGTGCCAGCTCTCCCGGGACAGGGGTCCAGACGGAGACCCAGTACTTC. Amino acids: CASSPGTGVQTETQYF. Filled out from reference TRBV18 and TRBJ2-5, the complete variable domain reads NAGVMQNPRHLVRRRGQEARLRCSPMKGHSHVYWYRQLPEEGLKFMVYLQKENIIDESGMPKERFSAEFPKEGPSILRIQQVVRGDSAAYFCASSPGTGVQTETQYFGPGTRLLVL.

V usage is TRBV20-1 and J usage is TRBJ1-4; D is uncertain. V shed 3 bases and J shed 8 bases, with 13 bases lying between them. Germline CDR1 DFQATT, CDR2 SNEGSKA (reference sequence). The CDR3 has 13 amino acids. Written as DNA, the CDR3 is TGCAGTGCTAGTTTGTCCTCTGGGGAAAAACTGTTTTTT. Its translation: CSASLSSGEKLFF.

The V and J genes are TRBV28 and TRBJ1-4, with D unresolved. CDR1 is MDHEN, CDR2 SYDVKM, per germline. V dropped 6 bases and J dropped 10 bases, with 9 bases sitting between them. The CDR3 runs to 11 residues. CDR3 region: CASRTWGKLFF. CDR3 nucleotides: TGTGCCAGCAGAACCTGGGGAAAACTGTTTTTT.

The CDR3: CATSDPRGAEEYF. The DNA of the CDR3 is TGTGCCACCAGTGATCCCCGAGGCGCGGAGGAGTACTTC. The rearrangement joins TRBV24-1 to TRBJ2-7; possible D gene TRBD2, 5 bases. CDR1 is KGHDR, CDR2 SFDVKD, per germline. This CDR3 spans 13 amino acids. Deletions cut 3 bases from V and 11 bases from J, with 16 bases between.

The chain links TRBV28 to TRBJ2-1; 7 nucleotides line up with TRBD2. CDR1 and CDR2 (germline): MDHEN, SYDVKM. Germline trimming cut 4 bases from V and 2 bases from J; bases unmatched to any gene: 8. This CDR3 has 16 amino acids. The CDR3 here is CASSSPGGTTYNEQFF. The CDR3, as DNA: TGTGCCAGCAGTTCTCCGGGAGGCACCACCTACAATGAGCAGTTCTTC.

The chain links TRBV18 to TRBJ2-3; a weak D match, TRBD2 (7 bases). This CDR3 has 15 amino acids. In germline, CDR1 is KGHSH, CDR2 LQKENI. The ends were cut back, 0 bases at V and 5 bases at J, with 12 bases in the middle. Here the CDR3 DNA reads TGTGCCAGCTCACCACCGAGGGGGGGCGAAGATACGCAGTATTTT. It translates to CASSPPRGGEDTQYF.

This clone is a singleton in its sample. The chain has TRBV6-5 and TRBJ1-1; tentatively, D is TRBD1 (5 bases). Germline-derived CDR1 and CDR2 are MNHEY and SVGAGI. The germline V and J ends were trimmed by 8 bases and 7 bases, with 17 bases remaining between them. This CDR3 has 13 residues. The chain's CDR3 is CASQPPGAGEAFF. The DNA of the CDR3 is TGTGCCAGCCAACCCCCCGGGGCTGGTGAAGCTTTCTTT.